Listed below are T cell receptor beta chains from one sample, sequenced in a study of shared clonotypes between healthy human individuals. Only in-frame clones appear in the TCRdb table, and some are missing; sequencing was by immunoSEQ multiplex PCR. The sample gives 600,000 or so clones, roughly 98% of which show up once; 0.3% is in the top ten. Sequencing used naive CD8+ T cells sorted from blood. The receptors shown here come from a man under 40 in good health. The CDR3 runs from the conserved cysteine through the conserved F or W. The order of the fields is D gene, V gene, CDR3 length, J gene, clone size, CDR3 protein, CDR3 DNA. D genes are given only for firm matches. Rows may omit the clone size; those that give it use once, few, many or a size class.

TRBD1	TRBV7-6	18	TRBJ1-2	once	CASSLEGVTGGFWNGYTF	TGTGCCAGCAGCTTAGAAGGGGTGACAGGGGGCTTTTGGAATGGCTACACCTTC
TRBD1	TRBV27	15	TRBJ2-3	once	CASSLGTGVTDTQYF	TGTGCCAGCAGTTTAGGGACAGGGGTCACAGATACGCAGTATTTT
TRBD2	TRBV29-1	14	TRBJ2-1	NA	CSVIGTSSVDEQFF	TGCAGCGTTATCGGGACTAGCAGTGTGGATGAGCAGTTCTTC
NA	TRBV9	17	TRBJ2-3	NA	CASSGRRRSGGTDTQYF	TGTGCCAGCAGCGGGAGGAGGAGATCGGGGGGCACAGATACGCAGTATTTT
NA	TRBV27	17	TRBJ2-2	NA	CASSLWTPSPSRGELFF	TGTGCCAGCAGTTTATGGACTCCCTCGCCGTCGCGCGGGGAGCTGTTTTTT
TRBD1	TRBV4-1	15	TRBJ2-7	NA	CASSQAETGGDEQYF	TGCGCCAGCAGCCAAGCCGAAACAGGGGGAGACGAGCAGTACTTC
NA	TRBV7-2	12	TRBJ2-7	NA	CASSPRDYEQYF	TGTGCCAGCAGCCCGCGAGACTACGAGCAGTACTTC
TRBD1	TRBV15	12	TRBJ2-7	NA	CATSVQGHEQYF	TGTGCCACCAGCGTACAGGGGCACGAGCAGTACTTC
TRBD1	TRBV6-5	13	TRBJ1-5	NA	CASSRDRKQPQHF	TGTGCCAGCAGTCGGGACAGAAAACAGCCCCAGCATTTT
NA	TRBV6-1	17	TRBJ2-2	NA	CASSGPGREPHTGELFF	TGTGCCAGCAGTGGCCCAGGAAGGGAGCCGCACACCGGGGAGCTGTTTTTT
TRBD1	TRBV7-9	16	TRBJ2-7	NA	CASSIQSGQGGYEQYF	TGTGCCAGCAGCATTCAATCGGGACAGGGAGGTTACGAGCAGTACTTC
NA	TRBV27	14	TRBJ2-5	once	CASSLRGGGETQYF	TGTGCCAGCAGTTTAAGGGGAGGAGGTGAGACCCAGTACTTC
NA	TRBV2	10	TRBJ2-1	NA	CASRGDEQFF	TGTGCCAGCAGGGGCGATGAGCAGTTCTTC
TRBD2	TRBV4-1	17	TRBJ2-3	once	CASSQVISGISTDTQYF	TGCGCCAGCAGCCAAGTTATTAGCGGGATTAGCACAGATACGCAGTATTTT
NA	TRBV4-1	15	TRBJ1-4	NA	CASSQAEGRGRKLFF	TGCGCCAGCAGCCAAGCTGAGGGTAGGGGACGAAAACTGTTTTTT
NA	TRBV7-9	14	TRBJ2-1	NA	CASSPPRIHNEQFF	TGTGCCAGCAGCCCGCCGAGGATACACAATGAGCAGTTCTTC
TRBD1	TRBV27	13	TRBJ2-7	once	CASTGQGNYEQYF	TGTGCCAGTACTGGACAGGGGAACTACGAGCAGTACTTC
NA	TRBV25-1	14	TRBJ2-7	NA	CASSEFEGSYEQYF	TGTGCCAGCAGTGAATTCGAGGGATCCTACGAGCAGTACTTC
NA	TRBV10-2	10	TRBJ1-1	NA	CATRDAEAFF	TGCGCCACCAGGGATGCTGAAGCTTTCTTT
NA	TRBV19	14	TRBJ2-1	NA	CASSIIDSYNEQFF	TGTGCCAGTAGTATAATTGACTCCTACAATGAGCAGTTCTTC
NA	TRBV9	15	TRBJ1-5	NA	CASSVEGLEFQPQHF	TGTGCCAGCAGCGTAGAGGGTTTGGAATTTCAGCCCCAGCATTTT
TRBD1	TRBV28	15	TRBJ2-1	NA	CASSLNRDSNNEQFF	TGTGCCAGCAGTTTAAACCGGGACAGTAACAATGAGCAGTTCTTC
NA	TRBV7-9	15	TRBJ2-1	NA	CASRDESGGWHEQFF	TGTGCCAGCAGGGACGAAAGCGGAGGATGGCATGAGCAGTTCTTC
NA	TRBV7-2	14	TRBJ2-7	NA	CASSLAHVVYEQYF	TGTGCCAGCAGCTTAGCCCACGTTGTCTACGAGCAGTACTTC
NA	TRBV10-1	14	TRBJ2-7	NA	CASSRGSGNGEQYF	TGCGCCAGCAGTCGTGGGTCGGGCAACGGCGAGCAGTACTTC
TRBD2	TRBV4-3	15	TRBJ2-7	once	CASSQTGLAGDEQYF	TGCGCCAGCAGCCAGACCGGACTAGCGGGAGACGAGCAGTACTTC
TRBD1	TRBV15	17	TRBJ2-2	NA	CATSRPGTGVNTGELFF	TGTGCCACCAGCCGACCCGGGACAGGGGTTAACACCGGGGAGCTGTTTTTT
TRBD2	TRBV9	15	TRBJ2-7	once	CASSPDGLASYEQYF	TGTGCCAGCAGCCCTGACGGACTAGCGAGCTACGAGCAGTACTTC
NA	TRBV2	15	TRBJ2-7	NA	CASSEGPSGTYEQYF	TGTGCCAGCAGTGAAGGTCCAAGTGGGACCTACGAGCAGTACTTC
NA	TRBV20-1	11	TRBJ2-1	once	CSAPVSNEQFF	TGCAGTGCTCCGGTTTCAAATGAGCAGTTCTTC
NA	TRBV11-2	12	TRBJ2-7	NA	CASSPLGVEQYF	TGTGCCAGCAGCCCGTTGGGGGTCGAGCAGTACTTC
NA	TRBV28	13	TRBJ2-5	NA	CASSWGDLGTQYF	TGTGCCAGCAGTTGGGGGGACCTGGGAACCCAGTACTTC
TRBD2	TRBV7-9	15	TRBJ2-3	NA	CASRSTSGPTDTQYF	TGTGCCAGCAGATCGACTAGCGGACCCACAGATACGCAGTATTTT
NA	TRBV5-4	14	TRBJ2-2	once	CASSLATATGELFF	TGTGCCAGCAGCTTGGCAACAGCCACCGGGGAGCTGTTTTTT
TRBD2	TRBV14	17	TRBJ2-7	once	CASSSTLGLAGSYEQYF	TGTGCCAGCAGCTCAACCCTGGGACTAGCGGGATCCTACGAGCAGTACTTC
NA	TRBV7-6	15	TRBJ1-5	NA	CASSLVPGDDQPQHF	TGTGCCAGCAGCTTAGTTCCAGGGGACGATCAGCCCCAGCATTTT
TRBD1	TRBV5-1	14	TRBJ2-1	NA	CASSYGTDYNEQFF	TGCGCCAGCAGCTACGGGACAGACTACAATGAGCAGTTCTTC
TRBD1	TRBV29-1	15	TRBJ1-2	NA	CSSMTGLDPSECYTF	TGCAGCTCAATGACAGGGTTGGATCCGTCGGAATGCTACACCTTC
TRBD1	TRBV6-6	14	TRBJ2-7	once	CASSPGAGGYEQYF	TGTGCCAGCAGCCCTGGGGCAGGGGGATACGAGCAGTACTTC
NA	TRBV11-2	12	TRBJ1-1	NA	CASRLGITEAFF	TGTGCCAGCAGATTAGGGATCACTGAAGCTTTCTTT
TRBD1	TRBV29-1	13	TRBJ2-7	NA	CSVVGQGVQGQYF	TGCAGCGTTGTCGGACAGGGGGTGCAGGGGCAGTACTTC
TRBD2	TRBV30	14	TRBJ2-5	NA	CAWSPGLAGETQYF	TGTGCCTGGAGTCCGGGACTAGCGGGAGAGACCCAGTACTTC
NA	TRBV27	11	TRBJ2-7	NA	CAAAQGSEQYF	TGTGCCGCGGCTCAAGGTTCCGAGCAGTACTTC
NA	TRBV29-1	14	TRBJ2-7	NA	CSVESDTNTYEQYF	TGCAGCGTTGAATCCGACACTAACACCTACGAGCAGTACTTC
NA	TRBV7-9	12	TRBJ1-2	NA	CASSSGDYGYTF	TGTGCCAGCAGCTCTGGGGACTATGGCTACACCTTC
NA	TRBV27	13	TRBJ1-5	NA	CASSWGPGQPQHF	TGTGCCAGCAGTTGGGGCCCCGGGCAGCCCCAGCATTTT
TRBD1	TRBV2	15	TRBJ1-1	NA	CARETGTGSETEAFF	TGTGCCAGAGAGACCGGGACAGGAAGTGAGACTGAAGCTTTCTTT
NA	TRBV13	13	TRBJ2-7	NA	CASSTSLGQQEYF	TGTGCCAGCAGCACGAGCTTAGGACAGCAGGAGTACTTC